Each of the 10 T cell receptor beta chains below was sequenced from the same sample in a study of beta chain features in type 1 diabetes. Reverse transcription of all isolated RNA meant that expressed TCRB transcripts were sequenced. Assay used: immunoSEQ multiplex PCR; TCRdb lists only in-frame clones, some missing. The sample carries some 150,000 clones, roughly 10% recorded once. Sequenced sample: central memory CD4+ T cells from blood. The receptors stem from a woman aged 35 to 49 in good health.

This clone was seen at least ten times. The genes are TRBV7-9 and TRBJ2-7; 8 bases line up with TRBD1. There are 16 residues in the CDR3. CDR1 is SEHNR and CDR2 is FQNEAQ in the germline V gene (reference sequence). J gave up 3 bases and V 6 bases, and 13 bases lay outside the gene matches. CDR3 protein: CASRRGPDRDNYEQYF. The CDR3 DNA reads as TGTGCCAGCAGACGCGGACCGGACAGGGATAACTACGAGCAGTACTTC.

In this sample, this clone turned up a few times. This chain connects TRBV4-3 to TRBJ2-2, with TRBD2 identical over 9 bases. This CDR3 contains 18 residues. V was pared by 0 bases and J by 5 bases, with 10 bases of the junction left unmatched. Germline V gives CDR1 LGHNA, CDR2 YSLEER. CDR3 protein: CASSQEGGGAVGTGELFF. The DNA of the CDR3 is TGCGCCAGCAGCCAAGAGGGCGGGGGGGCCGTGGGGACCGGGGAGCTGTTTTTT.

The chain has TRBV5-1 and TRBJ2-7; weak D call: TRBD1 (6 bases). Trimming removed 3 bases from V and 0 bases from J, with 19 bases in between. Germline CDR1 reads SGHRS; CDR2 reads YFSETQ. The CDR3 has 17 amino acids. This CDR3 is CASSSRFPGASSYEQYF. The CDR3 DNA sequence: TGCGCCAGCAGCTCGAGGTTCCCAGGGGCCAGCTCCTACGAGCAGTACTTC. Variable domain in full (rest from reference TRBV5-1 and TRBJ2-7): KAGVTQTPRYLIKTRGQQVTLSCSPISGHRSVSWYQQTPGQGLQFLFEYFSETQRNKGNFPGRFSGRQFSNSRSEMNVSTLELGDSALYLCASSSRFPGASSYEQYFGPGTRLTVT.

This clone was detected a few times. V usage is TRBV11-2 and J usage is TRBJ2-7; 10 bases map to TRBD2. CDR1 is SGHAT, CDR2 FQNNGV, per germline. The CDR3 extends over 16 amino acids. The V gene end was trimmed by 1 base and the J gene end by 7 bases; junction bases not matched to a gene: 10. CDR3 amino acids: CASSLASVAGGREQYF. In DNA form, the CDR3 reads TGTGCCAGCAGCTTAGCGTCGGTAGCGGGGGGACGGGAGCAGTACTTC.

The V and J genes are TRBV10-3 and TRBJ2-3; perhaps TRBD2 as D (6 bases). CDR1 ENHRY and CDR2 SYGVKD come from the germline V gene. This CDR3 region has 14 residues. Trimming pared 2 bases from V and 6 bases from J, leaving 12 bases between. This chain's CDR3 is CAISERLGRDTQYF. In DNA, the CDR3 is TGTGCCATCAGTGAGAGGTTGGGGAGGGATACGCAGTATTTT.

This clone occurred a few times. This sequence joins TRBV7-6 and TRBJ1-5; 7 nucleotides align to TRBD1. This CDR3 has 15 residues. Germline V lookup: CDR1 SGHVS, CDR2 FNYEAQ. Trimming removed 6 bases from V and 5 bases from J; junction bases left unmatched: 10. In DNA form, the CDR3 reads TGTGCCAGCAGTTCGACAGGGAGTGTGGATCAGCCCCAGCATTTT. Its protein product is CASSSTGSVDQPQHF.

This clone occurred many times. This chain links TRBV2 with TRBJ2-7; TRBD1 matches at 9 bases. Losses at the gene ends were 4 bases for V and 1 base for J; bases not matched to a gene: 5. CDR1 is SNHLY, CDR2 FYNNEI, per germline. The CDR3 length is 15 residues. CDR3 amino acids: CASSGTTGGSYEQYF. Written as DNA, the CDR3 is TGTGCCAGCAGTGGGACGACAGGGGGGTCCTACGAGCAGTACTTC.

This chain uses TRBV6-5 with TRBJ2-1; weak D call: TRBD2 (5 bases). The germline V gene has CDR1 MNHEY and CDR2 SVGAGI. V lost 3 bases to trimming and J lost 10 bases, with 19 bases between them. This CDR3 comprises 15 residues. The CDR3 here is CASSYAGVKPTEQFF. For the CDR3, the DNA is TGTGCCAGCAGTTATGCCGGGGTAAAACCCACGGAGCAGTTCTTC.

V usage is TRBV7-7 and J usage is TRBJ2-3; 8 nucleotides align to TRBD2. V gave up 1 base and J gave up 2 bases; unmatched junction bases: 5. There are 16 residues in the CDR3. Germline CDR1 and CDR2: SSHAT and FNYEAQ (reference sequence). This CDR3 reads CASSLGSGGDTDTQYF. As DNA, the CDR3 is TGTGCCAGCAGCTTAGGTTCCGGGGGGGACACAGATACGCAGTATTTT.

CDR3 protein: CASQNPGQKSTEAFF. The DNA of the CDR3 is TGTGCCAGTCAAAACCCGGGACAGAAGTCTACTGAAGCTTTCTTT. The rearrangement uses TRBV28 and TRBJ1-1; 7 bases align to TRBD1. Germline V lookup: CDR1 MDHEN, CDR2 SYDVKM. With 9 bases clipped from V and 5 bases from J, the junction kept 15 bases outside the gene matches. The length of the CDR3 is 15 residues. The complete variable domain, with remaining parts taken from reference TRBV28 and TRBJ1-1, reads DVKVTQSSRYLVKRTGEKVFLECVQDMDHENMFWYRQDPGLGLRLIYFSYDVKMKEKGDIPEGYSVSREKKERFSLILESASTNQTSMYLCASQNPGQKSTEAFFGQGTRLTVV.